This entry is about one T cell receptor (beta chain). Using immunoSEQ multiplex PCR, the repertoire was profiled, and TCRdb retains in-frame clones only, with some absent. The profile shows about 800,000 clones, about 96% of them singletons. This record comes from a study of shared clonotypes between healthy human individuals. Per germline, CDR1 LNHDA and CDR2 SQIVND (reference sequence). CDR3 size: 12 residues. V shed 10 bases and J shed 2 bases, with 12 bases lying between them. Positive CCR7 selection of CD45RO-negative cells yielded the naive CD8 cells, and terminally differentiated effector memory CD45RA+ cells were excluded.

The receptor's source is a man aged 25-45 years in good health. J is TRBJ2-7 and V is TRBV19, with D possibly being TRBD1 (5 bases). Sample: naive CD8+ T cells sorted from blood. The chain's CDR3 is CATRQRPYEQYF. The CDR3 nucleotides read TGTGCCACCCGACAGAGACCCTACGAGCAGTACTTC.